Below, 17 T cell receptor beta chains from the same sample are listed, as sequenced in a study of OX40 agonist ivuxolimab in advanced cancers. Method: immunoSEQ multiplex PCR; TCRdb's copy keeps in-frame clones and lacks some. The table shows under 100,000 clones, with just under 95% occurring only once. The material was CD4+ or CD8+ T cells sorted from blood, obtained in a trial of the OX40 agonist ivuxolimab. Every receptor here comes from an adult with an advanced solid tumor such as melanoma, head and neck, liver or kidney cancer.

The chain carries TRBV7-9 and TRBJ1-1; no clear D. Germline loops: CDR1 SEHNR, CDR2 FQNEAQ (reference sequence). V lost 5 bases to trimming and J lost 0 bases, with 16 bases between them. The CDR3 loop spans 16 amino acids. This chain's CDR3 is CASSISGVAMNTEAFF. Written as DNA, the CDR3 is TGTGCCAGCAGCATCTCCGGGGTGGCGATGAACACTGAAGCTTTCTTT.

The genes are TRBV5-1 and TRBJ2-2; unclear D gene. Trimming removed 0 bases from V and 6 bases from J, with 6 bases in between. The CDR3 covers 13 residues. Germline V gene sequence: CDR1 SGHRS, CDR2 YFSETQ. The CDR3 nucleotides are TGCGCCAGCAGCTTGGACGACGCCGGGGAGCTGTTTTTT. Encoded protein: CASSLDDAGELFF. The whole variable domain, filled in from reference TRBV5-1 and TRBJ2-2, reads KAGVTQTPRYLIKTRGQQVTLSCSPISGHRSVSWYQQTPGQGLQFLFEYFSETQRNKGNFPGRFSGRQFSNSRSEMNVSTLELGDSALYLCASSLDDAGELFFGEGSRLTVL.

The chain couples TRBV9 to TRBJ2-7, with TRBD2 as a possible D gene (6 bases). V was pared by 3 bases and J by 0 bases, with 13 bases between. The V gene's germline CDR1 is SGDLS and CDR2 YYNGEE. This CDR3 is built from 15 residues. CDR3 region: CASSAASAASYEQYF. The CDR3 DNA follows: TGTGCCAGCAGCGCAGCTAGCGCCGCCTCCTACGAGCAGTACTTC.

The chain employs TRBV30 and TRBJ1-2, with a weak D call TRBD1 (5 bases). V was shortened by 1 base and J by 7 bases, with 10 bases between the two germline ends. The CDR3 runs 12 residues. CDR1 and CDR2 from the germline V gene are GTSNPN and SVGIG (reference sequence). DNA for the CDR3: TGTGCCTGGAGTGCTACAGGTCCTGGCTACACCTTC. This sequence encodes CAWSATGPGYTF.

The genes are TRBV5-5 and TRBJ1-2, with D possibly matching TRBD1 (6 bases). V was clipped by 1 base and J by 11 bases, with 12 bases between them. In germline, CDR1 is SGHKS, CDR2 YYEKEE (reference sequence). There are 12 residues in the CDR3. In DNA form, the CDR3 reads TGTGCCAGCAGCTTGTACAGGGCCGATTACACCTTC. It encodes CASSLYRADYTF.

V and J are TRBV7-9 and TRBJ1-1, with 9 bases lining up with TRBD1. Trimming at V came to 5 bases and at J to 11 bases, leaving 18 bases not matched to a gene. This CDR3 contains 16 residues. Germline V CDR1 and CDR2: SEHNR, FQNEAQ (reference sequence). CDR3 sequence reads: CASSQFHGQGPGRAFF. The CDR3 region has the DNA TGTGCCAGCAGCCAGTTCCATGGACAGGGGCCCGGTCGTGCTTTCTTT.

The rearrangement links TRBV7-9 to TRBJ2-2; 7 nucleotides line up with TRBD1. The CDR3 is 14 residues long. The germline CDR1 and CDR2 sequences are SEHNR and FQNEAQ (reference sequence). With V trimmed by 8 bases and J by 0 bases, 3 bases remained unmatched. In DNA, the CDR3 is TGTGCCAGCCGACAGGGCACGAACACCGGGGAGCTGTTTTTT. It yields the protein CASRQGTNTGELFF.

The CDR3 loop is CASSETMAGGHTDTQYF. The CDR3 nucleotides are TGCGCCAGCAGTGAAACGATGGCGGGGGGACACACAGATACGCAGTATTTT. The J gene is TRBJ2-3, the V gene TRBV10-1; 8 nucleotides match TRBD2. CDR3 size: 17 residues. The J segment lost 2 bases and the V segment lost 3 bases, leaving 10 bases of the junction unmatched. Germline V gene lookup returns CDR1 WNHNN and CDR2 SYGVQD (reference sequence).

The chain joins TRBV19 to TRBJ1-5, with 8 positions matching TRBD1. The germline gives CDR1 LNHDA, CDR2 SQIVND (reference sequence). The CDR3 sequence is 15 residues long. Trimming at V came to 6 bases and at J to 0 bases, leaving 4 bases not matched to a gene. CDR3 nucleotides: TGTGCCAGTAGAAAACAGGGGGTTAGCAATCAGCCCCAGCATTTT. As protein: CASRKQGVSNQPQHF.

This clone was counted once. The rearrangement joins TRBV5-1 to TRBJ2-2; D is perhaps TRBD1 (5 bases). With 4 bases removed from V and 0 bases from J, the gap between germline ends came to 13 bases. The CDR3 length is 16 residues. Germline V lookup: CDR1 SGHRS, CDR2 YFSETQ. In DNA, the CDR3 is TGCGCCAGCAGCCCCGAGACAGACGCGAACACCGGGGAGCTGTTTTTT. It encodes CASSPETDANTGELFF.

The CDR3 nucleotides are TGTGCCAGCAGCTTTCCCCTCGGGGCCCCTAGCACAGATACGCAGTATTTT. Encoded protein: CASSFPLGAPSTDTQYF. The chain uses TRBV13 and TRBJ2-3; either TRBD1 or TRBD2 may fit D (5 bases each). Germline V lookup: CDR1 PRHDT, CDR2 FYEKMQ (reference sequence). The V gene lost 3 bases and the J gene lost 0 bases, with 16 bases spanning the gap. The CDR3 runs 17 residues.

The V gene is TRBV13, the J gene TRBJ2-1, with TRBD2 matching over 13 bases. Germline CDR1 reads PRHDT; CDR2 reads FYEKMQ (reference sequence). CDR3 length equals 15 residues. Germline trimming cut 6 bases from V and 12 bases from J; bases unmatched to any gene: 11. The CDR3: CASSQPGLAGKPQFF. In nucleotides, the CDR3 is TGTGCCAGCAGTCAACCGGGACTAGCGGGGAAACCGCAGTTCTTC.

The V and J genes are TRBV11-3 and TRBJ2-5, with a weak D call TRBD2 (5 bases). The V and J ends lost 4 bases and 4 bases respectively, with 16 bases between them. Germline V lookup: CDR1 SGHNT, CDR2 YENEEA. The CDR3 has 15 residues. CDR3 loop: CASSWTDWDGETQYF. The DNA for the CDR3 is TGTGCCAGCAGCTGGACGGACTGGGATGGAGAGACCCAGTACTTC. The full variable domain, its missing parts supplied by reference TRBV11-3 and TRBJ2-5, is EAGVVQSPRYKIIEKKQPVAFWCNPISGHNTLYWYLQNLGQGPELLIRYENEEAVDDSQLPKDRFSAERLKGVDSTLKIQPAELGDSAVYLCASSWTDWDGETQYFGPGTRLLVL.

The chain combines TRBV7-2 with TRBJ2-5; 12 bases agree with TRBD2. CDR3 length: 16 amino acids. Germline CDR1 and CDR2: SGHTA and FQGNSA. V was clipped by 5 bases and J by 2 bases; unmatched bases: 6. The DNA of the CDR3 is TGTGCCAGCAGCACTGGACTAGCGGGGACACAAGAGACCCAGTACTTC. It encodes CASSTGLAGTQETQYF.

The gene calls are TRBV6-5 and TRBJ1-1; D gene ambiguous. CDR3 length: 12 residues. The germline V and J ends were trimmed by 6 bases and 0 bases, with 5 bases remaining between them. The germline V gene has CDR1 MNHEY and CDR2 SVGAGI. CDR3 region: CASSPMNTEAFF. CDR3 in DNA: TGTGCCAGCAGCCCAATGAACACTGAAGCTTTCTTT.

The chain is built from TRBV7-6 and TRBJ1-4, with D possibly being TRBD1 (5 bases). V lost 5 bases to trimming and J lost 7 bases, with 17 bases between them. Germline loops: CDR1 SGHVS, CDR2 FNYEAQ. The CDR3 is 15 amino acids. This chain's CDR3 is CASSVRWGAGEKLFF. CDR3 DNA sequence: TGTGCCAGCAGCGTACGCTGGGGCGCAGGTGAAAAACTGTTTTTT.

This rearrangement joins TRBV7-9 to TRBJ2-1; 8 nucleotides agree with TRBD2. Trimming took 0 bases from V and 5 from J; bases not matched to a gene: 9. The CDR3 consists of 17 residues. Germline-derived CDR1 and CDR2 are SEHNR and FQNEAQ (reference sequence). The CDR3 is CASSLAVGGGNHNEQFF. The DNA for the CDR3 is TGTGCCAGCAGCTTAGCGGTGGGCGGGGGGAACCACAATGAGCAGTTCTTC.